These 32 T cell receptor beta chains were all obtained from the same sample, sequenced in a study of control samples from healthy donors and cancer patients. This table comes from immunoSEQ multiplex PCR, and its TCRdb copy is limited to in-frame clones, with some not included. The sample lists tens of thousands of clones, 90% to 97% occurring once. Sequenced input: blood. These receptors were taken from a young woman in good health.

This chain uses TRBV2 with TRBJ1-5; 8 bases agree with TRBD1. Trimming cost V 3 bases and J 5 bases; bases outside gene matches: 3. Germline V gene sequence: CDR1 SNHLY, CDR2 FYNNEI. CDR3 size: 14 residues. Here the CDR3 reads CASSEDRADQPQHF. The CDR3 DNA follows: TGTGCCAGCAGTGAGGACAGGGCGGATCAGCCCCAGCATTTT. Using reference TRBV2 and TRBJ1-5 for the parts outside the CDR3, the full variable domain is EPEVTQTPSHQVTQMGQEVILRCVPISNHLYFYWYRQILGQKVEFLVSFYNNEISEKSEIFDDQFSVERPDGSNFTLKIRSTKLEDSAMYFCASSEDRADQPQHFGDGTRLSIL.

The chain links TRBV9 to TRBJ2-7; D possibly corresponds to TRBD2 (6 bases). Germline loops: CDR1 SGDLS, CDR2 YYNGEE. Trimming took 7 bases from V and 2 from J, leaving 10 bases between them. This CDR3 comprises 12 residues. The CDR3 loop reads CASGGSTYEQYF. CDR3 DNA sequence: TGTGCCAGCGGGGGGAGCACCTACGAGCAGTACTTC.

The chain combines TRBV11-2 with TRBJ1-1; TRBD1 is a possible D gene (6 bases). CDR1 SGHAT and CDR2 FQNNGV come from the germline V gene. Trimming took 6 bases from V and 8 from J, leaving 13 bases between them. The CDR3 contains 12 residues. The CDR3 is CASSWGALEAFF. For the CDR3, the DNA is TGTGCCAGCAGTTGGGGGGCTCTAGAAGCTTTCTTT.

V is TRBV20-1 and J is TRBJ1-2; D gene ambiguous. Trimming removed 8 bases at V and 4 bases at J, with 11 bases between. Germline lookup yields CDR1 DFQATT and CDR2 SNEGSKA (reference sequence). The CDR3 is 11 amino acids. CDR3 sequence reads: CSYQQAYGYTF. The CDR3 region has the DNA TGCAGTTACCAGCAGGCCTATGGCTACACCTTC.

The genes are TRBV6-4 and TRBJ2-2, with TRBD2 matching over 8 bases. V lost 0 bases to trimming and J lost 1 base; unmatched junction nucleotides: 4. The germline V gene has CDR1 MRHNA and CDR2 SNTAGT. The CDR3 loop spans 17 amino acids. The CDR3 DNA is TGTGCCAGCAGTGACTCGCTCGGGGGGGAGAACACCGGGGAGCTGTTTTTT. Translating gives CASSDSLGGENTGELFF.

V gene TRBV30 combines with J gene TRBJ1-5; D gene unclear. The CDR3 is 14 amino acids. Germline V CDR1 and CDR2: GTSNPN, SVGIG (reference sequence). With 0 bases removed from V and 4 bases from J, the gap between germline ends came to 10 bases. Here the CDR3 DNA reads TGTGCCTGGAGTGTAATCTTCGGAAATCAGCCCCAGCATTTT. Translating gives CAWSVIFGNQPQHF.

The chain recombines TRBV5-1 with TRBJ2-5, with D maybe TRBD1 (6 bases). In germline, CDR1 is SGHRS, CDR2 YFSETQ. The CDR3 is 13 amino acids. The germline V and J ends were trimmed by 1 base and 5 bases, with 9 bases remaining between them. CDR3 region: CASSLSTGETQYF. CDR3 sequence (DNA): TGCGCCAGCAGCTTGTCTACAGGGGAGACCCAGTACTTC.

The genes are TRBV5-1 and TRBJ1-2; a weak D match, TRBD1 (5 bases). V lost 3 bases and J lost 4, with 13 bases in between. CDR1 and CDR2 (germline): SGHRS, YFSETQ. CDR3 length: 14 amino acids. DNA of the CDR3: TGCGCCAGCAGCTCAGACCGGGACGGCTATGGCTACACCTTC. This codes for CASSSDRDGYGYTF.

For the CDR3, the DNA is TGTGCCAGTAGTAAATACGGGACAGGTATGAACACTGAAGCTTTCTTT. It specifies CASSKYGTGMNTEAFF. The V gene is TRBV19, the J gene TRBJ1-1; 8 bases are shared with TRBD1. The germline V gene has CDR1 LNHDA and CDR2 SQIVND (reference sequence). The J segment lost 0 bases and the V segment lost 4 bases, leaving 7 bases of the junction unmatched. This CDR3 is built from 16 residues.

The J gene is TRBJ1-2, the V gene TRBV14; 7 bases agree with TRBD1. V lost 4 bases and J lost 5; bases outside the gene matches: 10. This CDR3 spans 15 amino acids. CDR1 is SGHDN and CDR2 is FVKESK in the germline V gene. This CDR3 is CASSLIGGLRYGYTF. As DNA, the CDR3 is TGTGCCAGCAGCCTTATAGGGGGCCTGAGATATGGCTACACCTTC.

The chain joins TRBV21-1 to TRBJ1-1. TRBV21-1 is termed a pseudogene. This CDR3 region has 15 residues. CDR3 DNA: TGTGCCAGCAGCAAATTTTCCCCGAAGGGCACTGAAGCTTTCTTT. This encodes CASSKFSPKGTEAFF.

The rearrangement joins TRBV3-1 (or the pseudogene TRBV3-2) to TRBJ1-6; D uncertain. Germline-derived CDR1 and CDR2 are LGHDT and YNNKEL (reference sequence). The CDR3 runs 17 residues. With 4 bases removed from V and 0 bases from J, the gap between germline ends came to 13 bases. The CDR3 spells CASSPMKGSSYNSPLHF. The CDR3 coding sequence is TGTGCCAGCAGCCCCATGAAGGGAAGCTCCTATAATTCACCCCTCCACTTT.

The gene calls are TRBV6-5 and TRBJ1-1, with a weak D call TRBD1 (6 bases). The CDR3 totals 13 residues. Germline V gene lookup returns CDR1 MNHEY and CDR2 SVGAGI. The V gene lost 9 bases and the J gene lost 1 base, with 12 bases spanning the gap. This chain's CDR3 is CASLRGENTEAFF. Written as DNA, the CDR3 is TGTGCCAGTCTCAGGGGCGAGAACACTGAAGCTTTCTTT.

The chain carries TRBV5-1 and TRBJ2-1, with D uncertain. There are 12 residues in the CDR3. Germline CDR1 is SGHRS and CDR2 is YFSETQ. Trimming removed 0 bases from V and 5 bases from J, with 3 bases in between. The CDR3, as DNA: TGCGCCAGCAGCTTGGGGGACAATGAGCAGTTCTTC. Translated, it gives CASSLGDNEQFF.

The chain employs TRBV20-1 and TRBJ2-1, with D uncertain. CDR3 length equals 13 residues. Trimming took 3 bases from V and 8 from J, leaving 14 bases between them. The germline CDR1 and CDR2 sequences are DFQATT and SNEGSKA (reference sequence). For the CDR3, the DNA is TGCAGTGCTAGTCCAGACTTTCTGGATGAGCAGTTCTTC. It translates to CSASPDFLDEQFF.

The chain links TRBV30 to TRBJ1-2; weak D call: TRBD1 (5 bases). The ends were cut back, 4 bases at V and 7 bases at J, with 13 bases in the middle. CDR3 length: 12 residues. The germline CDR1 and CDR2 sequences are GTSNPN and SVGIG (reference sequence). The CDR3 reads CAWTGKGFGYTF. The CDR3 coding sequence is TGTGCCTGGACCGGGAAGGGGTTTGGCTACACCTTC.

J is TRBJ2-7 and V is TRBV5-1; 7 positions match TRBD1. The CDR3 is 14 amino acids. Germline V CDR1 and CDR2: SGHRS, YFSETQ. Germline trimming cut 2 bases from V and 5 bases from J; bases unmatched to any gene: 7. CDR3 in DNA: TGCGCCAGCAGCTTCGGGGACAGTTTGAACGAGCAGTACTTC. Translating it yields CASSFGDSLNEQYF.

The rearrangement uses TRBV7-8 and TRBJ1-2; D is possibly TRBD1 (5 bases). The CDR3 runs 16 residues. The V and J ends lost 0 bases and 0 bases respectively, with 11 bases between them. CDR1 is SGHVS and CDR2 is FQNEAQ in the germline V gene. As DNA, the CDR3 is TGTGCCAGCAGCTTAGCGGGGCGGGGCGCTAACTATGGCTACACCTTC. Translated: CASSLAGRGANYGYTF.

This clone was seen a single time. V usage is TRBV5-6 and J usage is TRBJ1-2; D is unclear. V was pared by 4 bases and J by 8 bases, with 15 bases between. The CDR3 consists of 13 residues. The germline CDR1 and CDR2 sequences are SGHDT and YYEEEE. The CDR3 protein is CASSPGKMGGYTF. The CDR3 DNA sequence: TGTGCCAGCAGCCCCGGGAAAATGGGAGGCTACACCTTC.

In DNA form, the CDR3 reads TGTGCCAGTAGACAGGGGTCTGGAAACACCATATATTTT. It codes for CASRQGSGNTIYF. The V and J genes are TRBV19 and TRBJ1-3; 7 bases agree with TRBD1. The V gene end was trimmed by 6 bases and the J gene end by 1 base; junction bases not matched to a gene: 0. CDR3 length: 13 residues. Looked up from germline, CDR1 is LNHDA and CDR2 is SQIVND (reference sequence). Variable domain in full (rest from reference TRBV19 and TRBJ1-3): DGGITQSPKYLFRKEGQNVTLSCEQNLNHDAMYWYRQDPGQGLRLIYYSQIVNDFQKGDIAEGYSVSREKKESFPLTVTSAQKNPTAFYLCASRQGSGNTIYFGEGSWLTVV.

The chain links TRBV18 to TRBJ2-5; 11 bases are a match to TRBD2. From germline, CDR1 is KGHSH and CDR2 LQKENI. V dropped 2 bases and J dropped 10; count of bases not matched to a gene: 3. The CDR3 runs 13 residues. CDR3 nucleotides: TGTGCCAGCTCACCATTACTAGCGGGAGACCAGTACTTC. Translation gives CASSPLLAGDQYF.

The J gene is TRBJ1-1, the V gene TRBV6-5; D unclear. Germline V lookup: CDR1 MNHEY, CDR2 SVGAGI. The CDR3 has 11 residues. Trimming removed 6 bases at V and 7 bases at J, with 9 bases between. The CDR3 bases are TGTGCCAGCAGCCAAGGGATTGAAGCTTTCTTT. This codes for CASSQGIEAFF.

The chain combines TRBV30 with TRBJ1-1, with D tentatively TRBD1 (5 bases). The germline V gene has CDR1 GTSNPN and CDR2 SVGIG (reference sequence). This CDR3 spans 14 amino acids. Trimming left V 1 base short and J 3 bases short, with 12 bases between. CDR3 DNA: TGTGCCTGGAGTGCACTAGAGGGGTACACTGAAGCTTTCTTT. It yields the protein CAWSALEGYTEAFF. Combining the CDR3 with reference TRBV30 and TRBJ1-1 gives the whole variable domain SQTIHQWPATLVQPVGSPLSLECTVEGTSNPNLYWYRQAAGRGLQLLFYSVGIGQISSEVPQNLSASRPQDRQFILSSKKLLLSDSGFYLCAWSALEGYTEAFFGQGTRLTVV.

The V call is TRBV15, the J call TRBJ2-5; maybe TRBD2 (6 bases). CDR1 and CDR2 (germline): LNHNV, YYDKDF (reference sequence). V was pared by 1 base and J by 0 bases, with 9 bases between. The CDR3 contains 15 residues. As DNA, the CDR3 is TGTGCCACCAGCAGAGGACGGGGGTACCAAGAGACCCAGTACTTC. It codes for CATSRGRGYQETQYF.

This chain uses TRBV27 with TRBJ2-1; D perhaps matches TRBD2 (6 bases). Trimming cost V 4 bases and J 5 bases, with 9 bases left between them. The CDR3 loop spans 13 amino acids. Germline CDR1 reads MNHEY; CDR2 reads SMNVEV (reference sequence). CDR3 region: CASSSTRNNEQFF. The CDR3 DNA is TGTGCCAGCAGTTCGACTAGAAACAATGAGCAGTTCTTC.

This chain's CDR3 is CASSHRTPEAFF. The CDR3 DNA reads TGCGCCAGCAGTCATCGAACACCTGAAGCTTTCTTT. The rearrangement uses TRBV23-1 and TRBJ1-1; D unresolved. TRBV23-1 belongs to the ORF category, with a function that is uncertain. The CDR3 runs 12 residues. Deletions cut 3 bases from V and 6 bases from J, with 8 bases between.

A few counts support this clone. The rearrangement links TRBV10-1 to TRBJ2-2; D ambiguous. The ends were cut back, 3 bases at V and 3 bases at J, with 5 bases in the middle. The CDR3 loop spans 13 amino acids. The germline V gene encodes CDR1 WNHNN and CDR2 SYGVQD (reference sequence). CDR3 DNA sequence: TGCGCCAGCAGTGATCGGGACACCGGGGAGCTGTTTTTT. This codes for CASSDRDTGELFF.

The chain carries TRBV29-1 and TRBJ1-1; 7 bases match TRBD1. This CDR3 contains 10 residues. Germline loops: CDR1 SQVTM, CDR2 ANQGSEA. The ends lost 6 bases at V and 6 bases at J; junction bases unmatched: 1. The CDR3 loop reads CSVGTAEAFF. The CDR3 nucleotides are TGCAGCGTCGGGACAGCTGAAGCTTTCTTT.

The chain joins TRBV12-3 or TRBV12-4 to TRBJ2-5; maybe TRBD1 (6 bases). The CDR3 covers 13 residues. Trimming shortened V by 5 bases and J by 5 bases, and 12 bases separated the two germline ends. CDR3 in DNA: TGTGCCAGCAGTCCACAGGGAAGTGAGACCCAGTACTTC. Its protein is CASSPQGSETQYF.

This rearrangement joins TRBV4-1 to TRBJ2-5; D is possibly TRBD2 (7 bases). CDR3 size: 17 residues. V shed 1 base and J shed 5 bases, with 20 bases lying between them. Germline assignment: CDR1 MGHRA and CDR2 YSYEKL. As DNA, the CDR3 is TGCGCCAGCAGCCAAGGCGTCCGTGGGGGGGCCCGGGAGACCCAGTACTTC. Its protein is CASSQGVRGGARETQYF.

To note about this clone: The junction differs from germline at one of its ends, possibly a read error. CDR3 protein: CASSWGRGRSDNEQFF. The CDR3, as DNA: TGTGCCAGCAGCTGGGGTAGGGGCCGCTCCGACAATGAGCAGTTCTTC. The V and J genes are TRBV11-2 and TRBJ2-1, with a tentative D call TRBD1 (5 bases). From germline, CDR1 is SGHAT and CDR2 FQNNGV. This CDR3 region has 16 residues.

Here the CDR3 reads CASLRQGRINEKLFF. In nucleotides, the CDR3 is TGTGCCAGCCTCCGACAGGGTCGGATTAATGAAAAACTGTTTTTT. The V and J genes are TRBV2 and TRBJ1-4, with 7 nucleotides matching TRBD1. The CDR3 contains 15 residues. Germline-derived CDR1 and CDR2 are SNHLY and FYNNEI. J gave up 4 bases and V 8 bases, and 10 bases lay outside the gene matches.